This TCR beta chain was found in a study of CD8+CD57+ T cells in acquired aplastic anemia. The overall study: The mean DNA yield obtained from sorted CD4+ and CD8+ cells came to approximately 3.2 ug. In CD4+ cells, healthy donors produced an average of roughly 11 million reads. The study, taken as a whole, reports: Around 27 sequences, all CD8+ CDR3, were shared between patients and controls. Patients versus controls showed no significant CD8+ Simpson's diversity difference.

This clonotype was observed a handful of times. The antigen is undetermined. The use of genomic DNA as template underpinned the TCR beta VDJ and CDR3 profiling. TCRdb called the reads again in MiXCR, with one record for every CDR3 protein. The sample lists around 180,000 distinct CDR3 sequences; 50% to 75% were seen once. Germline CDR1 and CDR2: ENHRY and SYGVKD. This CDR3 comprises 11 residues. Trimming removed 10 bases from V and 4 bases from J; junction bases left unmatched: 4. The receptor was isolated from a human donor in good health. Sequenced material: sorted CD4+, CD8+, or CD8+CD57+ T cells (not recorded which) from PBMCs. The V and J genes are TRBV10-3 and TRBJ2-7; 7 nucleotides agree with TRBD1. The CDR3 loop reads CASTGAYEQYF. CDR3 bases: TGTGCCAGTACAGGGGCATACGAGCAGTACTTC.